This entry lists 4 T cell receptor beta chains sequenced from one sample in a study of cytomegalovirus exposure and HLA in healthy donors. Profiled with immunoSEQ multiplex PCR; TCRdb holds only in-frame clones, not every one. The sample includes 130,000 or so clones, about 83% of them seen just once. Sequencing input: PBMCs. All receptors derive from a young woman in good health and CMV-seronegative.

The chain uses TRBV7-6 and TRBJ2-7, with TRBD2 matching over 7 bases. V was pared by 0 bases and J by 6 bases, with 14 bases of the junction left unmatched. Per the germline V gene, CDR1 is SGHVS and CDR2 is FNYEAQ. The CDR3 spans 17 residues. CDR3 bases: TGTGCCAGCAGCTTAGCGCCGGCGGGGGAAAGCCTGGGCGAGCAGTACTTC. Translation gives CASSLAPAGESLGEQYF.

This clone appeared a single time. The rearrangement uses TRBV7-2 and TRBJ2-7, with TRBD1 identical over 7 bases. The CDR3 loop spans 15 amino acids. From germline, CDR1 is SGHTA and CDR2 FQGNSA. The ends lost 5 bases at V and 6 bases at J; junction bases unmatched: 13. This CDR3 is CASSLSRDRKSEQYF. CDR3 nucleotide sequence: TGTGCCAGCAGCCTCTCTAGGGACAGAAAATCCGAGCAGTACTTC.

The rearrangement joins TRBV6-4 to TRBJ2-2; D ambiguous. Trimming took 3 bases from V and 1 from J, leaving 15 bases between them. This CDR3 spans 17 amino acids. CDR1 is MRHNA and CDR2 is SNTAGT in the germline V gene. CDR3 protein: CASSDSPLHGNTGELFF. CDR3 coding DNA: TGTGCCAGCAGTGATAGCCCCCTTCACGGGAACACCGGGGAGCTGTTTTTT.

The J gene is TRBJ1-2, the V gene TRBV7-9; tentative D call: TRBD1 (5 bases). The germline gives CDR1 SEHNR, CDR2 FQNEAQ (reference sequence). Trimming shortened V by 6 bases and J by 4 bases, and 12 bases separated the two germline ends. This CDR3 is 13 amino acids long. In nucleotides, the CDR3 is TGTGCCAGCAGTACCGGCGGGGGCTATGGCTACACCTTC. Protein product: CASSTGGGYGYTF.